The 20 T cell receptor beta chains below all came from one sample that was sequenced in a study of CD8+CD57+ T cells in acquired aplastic anemia. According to the study, genomic DNA was the template for TCR beta VDJ and CDR3 profiling. TCRdb reanalysed the reads using MiXCR and keeps one entry per CDR3 protein. The sample lists more than 150,000 distinct CDR3 sequences, 64% seen once, with about half in the top ten. The sequenced sample was sorted CD4+, CD8+, or CD8+CD57+ T cells (not recorded which) from PBMCs. Every receptor here comes from a human donor with severe aplastic anemia or a healthy control (not recorded which).

The genes are TRBV29-1 and TRBJ2-2; 11 bases align to TRBD2. CDR3 length: 16 amino acids. CDR1 and CDR2 (germline): SQVTM, ANQGSEA. Losses at the gene ends were 5 bases for V and 4 bases for J; bases not matched to a gene: 9. CDR3 in DNA: TGCAGCGTTCTAATGACTAGCGGGATTCTCACCGGGGAGCTGTTTTTT. Translating gives CSVLMTSGILTGELFF.

Here the CDR3 reads CASRRTVTSTDTQYF. The CDR3 bases are TGTGCCAGCAGAAGGACAGTCACTAGCACAGATACGCAGTATTTT. The chain carries TRBV7-8 and TRBJ2-3; D may be TRBD1 (6 bases). Germline CDR1 SGHVS, CDR2 FQNEAQ. The CDR3 has 15 amino acids. The V end lost 6 bases, the J end lost 0 bases, and 13 bases lay between the germline ends. The variable domain in full, with the rest retrieved from reference TRBV7-8 and TRBJ2-3, is GAGVSQSPRYKVAKRGQDVALRCDPISGHVSLFWYQQALGQGPEFLTYFQNEAQLDKSGLPSDRFFAERPEGSVSTLKIQRTQQEDSAVYLCASRRTVTSTDTQYFGPGTRLTVL.

This chain uses TRBV7-2 with TRBJ2-2; 7 bases are a match to TRBD2. This CDR3 region has 16 residues. Germline CDR1 SGHTA, CDR2 FQGNSA. J lost 5 bases, V lost 2 bases, and 8 bases had no gene match. The CDR3 DNA sequence: TGTGCCAGCAGCTTATATCAGGGAGGGGTGACCGGGGAGCTGTTTTTT. Protein sequence: CASSLYQGGVTGELFF. Using reference TRBV7-2 and TRBJ2-2 for the parts outside the CDR3, the full variable domain is GAGVSQSPSNKVTEKGKDVELRCDPISGHTALYWYRQSLGQGLEFLIYFQGNSAPDKSGLPSDRFSAERTGGSVSTLTIQRTQQEDSAVYLCASSLYQGGVTGELFFGEGSRLTVL.

This clonotype was observed once. A junction boundary mismatches the germline segment, possibly from a read error. This sequence joins TRBV19 and TRBJ2-3; D is uncertain. CDR1 and CDR2 (germline): LNHDA, SQIVND (reference sequence). The CDR3 extends over 13 amino acids. This CDR3 reads CASIDHSTDTQYF. The CDR3, as DNA: TGCGCCAGTATTGACCACAGCACAGATACGCAGTATTTT.

This clonotype occurred many times. This rearrangement joins TRBV6-1 to TRBJ1-5; tentative D call: TRBD1 (5 bases). Trimming pared 4 bases from V and 4 bases from J, leaving 23 bases between. The CDR3 runs to 18 residues. CDR1 MNHNS and CDR2 SASEGT come from the germline V gene. The CDR3 region is CASSAPGTANPENQPQHF. In DNA form, the CDR3 reads TGTGCCAGCAGTGCCCCCGGGACCGCCAACCCTGAGAATCAGCCCCAGCATTTT.

This rearrangement joins TRBV9 to TRBJ2-7; a possible D gene is TRBD2 (7 bases). This CDR3 is built from 16 residues. Germline V lookup: CDR1 SGDLS, CDR2 YYNGEE. Trimming pared 0 bases from V and 2 bases from J, leaving 15 bases between. The CDR3 is CASSVDSPGGPYEQYF. CDR3 nucleotide sequence: TGTGCCAGCAGCGTAGACTCTCCCGGGGGGCCCTACGAGCAGTACTTC.

This sequence joins TRBV19 and TRBJ2-3; 11 positions agree with TRBD2. Germline V gene lookup returns CDR1 LNHDA and CDR2 SQIVND (reference sequence). CDR3 length: 20 amino acids. Germline trimming cut 1 base from V and 6 bases from J; bases unmatched to any gene: 18. The CDR3 DNA reads TGTGCCAGTAGTATAGTGGCCAGGGGGCGTAGCGGGGGGGAATTGGATACGCAGTATTTT. Translated: CASSIVARGRSGGELDTQYF.

The V call is TRBV20-1, the J call TRBJ2-3; 13 bases map to TRBD2. The germline gives CDR1 DFQATT, CDR2 SNEGSKA (reference sequence). V lost 6 bases to trimming and J lost 6 bases; unmatched junction nucleotides: 15. CDR3 length: 17 amino acids. The CDR3 DNA is TGCAGTGCCCCTTCCACACTAGCGGGGGGGCCTTCGGATACGCAGTATTTT. Amino acid sequence: CSAPSTLAGGPSDTQYF.

This chain joins TRBV12-3 or TRBV12-4 and TRBJ1-6; possible D gene TRBD1, 6 bases. The CDR3 extends over 13 amino acids. V lost 6 bases to trimming and J lost 7 bases, with 10 bases between them. This CDR3 reads CASSQGQNSPLHF. The CDR3 DNA reads TGTGCCAGCAGCCAAGGACAGAATTCACCCCTCCACTTT.

This clonotype was found many times. V is TRBV29-1 and J is TRBJ1-2; tentatively, D is TRBD1 (5 bases). V shed 4 bases and J shed 7 bases, with 16 bases lying between them. Per germline, CDR1 SQVTM and CDR2 ANQGSEA. The CDR3 has 13 residues. The CDR3 coding sequence is TGCAGCGTTGGAGGGGACGCCGTCAGTGGCTACACCTTC. Protein: CSVGGDAVSGYTF. The variable domain in full, completed from reference TRBV29-1 and TRBJ1-2, reads SAVISQKPSRDICQRGTSLTIQCQVDSQVTMMFWYRQQPGQSLTLIATANQGSEATYESGFVIDKFPISRPNLTFSTLTVSNMSPEDSSIYLCSVGGDAVSGYTFGSGTRLTVV.

The table lists this clonotype with a count of one. With a much larger clone just one base away, this may be a read error. The chain's CDR3 is CASSDRDTNNERFF. The DNA of the CDR3 is TGTGCCAGCAGCGACCGGGACACTAACAATGAGCGGTTCTTC. V and J are TRBV6-1 and TRBJ2-1, with a weak D call TRBD1 (6 bases). The CDR3 spans 14 residues. Germline CDR1 is MNHNS and CDR2 is SASEGT.

The chain has TRBV29-1 and TRBJ2-7, with TRBD2 matching over 10 bases. Germline V CDR1 and CDR2: SQVTM, ANQGSEA. The CDR3 length is 13 residues. V lost 5 bases and J lost 4; bases outside the gene matches: 5. CDR3 sequence (DNA): TGCAGCGTTAAGAGCGGGAGGGTGTACGAGCAGTACTTC. This gives the protein CSVKSGRVYEQYF.

The chain employs TRBV7-9 and TRBJ2-5; 12 nucleotides agree with TRBD1. Germline V CDR1 and CDR2: SEHNR, FQNEAQ (reference sequence). Trimming removed 5 bases from V and 1 base from J; junction bases left unmatched: 5. The CDR3 sequence is 16 residues long. The chain's CDR3 is CASSPGTGGGQETQYF. The CDR3 region has the DNA TGTGCCAGCAGCCCGGGGACAGGGGGCGGCCAAGAGACCCAGTACTTC.

The rearrangement uses TRBV20-1 and TRBJ1-6, with 9 bases that match TRBD1. Germline CDR1 reads DFQATT; CDR2 reads SNEGSKA (reference sequence). V shed 0 bases, J shed 7 bases, and the junction held 10 bases outside the gene matches. This CDR3 has 17 amino acids. CDR3 DNA: TGCAGTGCTAGAGACCCCGGACAGGGGTGTAGAAATTCACCCCTCCACTTT. This sequence encodes CSARDPGQGCRNSPLHF.

This clonotype showed up many times. V is TRBV4-3 and J is TRBJ2-1; TRBD1 might be the D (6 bases). This CDR3 comprises 17 residues. Germline V gives CDR1 LGHNA, CDR2 YSLEER. V lost 4 bases, J lost 4 bases, and 20 bases lay in between. As DNA, the CDR3 is TGCGCCAGCAGCCCGAAGGACAGCATAAGTTCATACAATGAGCAGTTCTTC. Encoded protein: CASSPKDSISSYNEQFF.

The chain has TRBV20-1 and TRBJ2-7; 9 bases align to TRBD1. With V trimmed by 5 bases and J by 1 base, 3 bases remained unmatched. The CDR3 is 13 residues long. Germline V gene sequence: CDR1 DFQATT, CDR2 SNEGSKA (reference sequence). CDR3 DNA sequence: TGCAGTGCTGACAGGGGGATATCCTACGAGCAGTACTTC. Translating gives CSADRGISYEQYF.

Details on this clonotype: This likely comes from a read error, as the CDR3 has no conserved phenylalanine or tryptophan at its end. The chain has TRBV6-1 and TRBJ2-7, with a weak D call TRBD2 (6 bases). V was cut by 5 bases and J by 2 bases, with 16 bases left in between. The CDR3 covers 15 residues. CDR1 is MNHNS, CDR2 SASEGT, per germline. Here the CDR3 DNA reads TGTGCCAGCAGTACTATGCCAGGGAGGACCTACGAGCAGTACTGC. It codes for CASSTMPGRTYEQYC.

The J gene is TRBJ1-2, the V gene TRBV14; D uncertain. Between the trimmed V and J ends, which lost 4 bases and 2 bases, there was a span of 17 bases. Germline CDR1 reads SGHDN; CDR2 reads FVKESK. The CDR3 contains 16 residues. CDR3 sequence (DNA): TGTGCCAGCAGCCGATTTCGGGGTGGGTCCAACTATGGCTACACCTTC. This sequence encodes CASSRFRGGSNYGYTF.

The chain couples TRBV10-3 to TRBJ1-1, with D perhaps TRBD1 (6 bases). The V gene lost 3 bases and the J gene lost 0 bases, with 11 bases spanning the gap. The germline gives CDR1 ENHRY, CDR2 SYGVKD. The CDR3 spans 15 residues. The CDR3, as DNA: TGTGCCATCAGTGAACGGACAGAAATGAACACTGAAGCTTTCTTT. Translation: CAISERTEMNTEAFF.

CDR3 region: CASSTPGGRLYEQYF. CDR3 nucleotide sequence: TGTGCCAGCAGTACGCCAGGGGGGAGATTGTACGAGCAGTACTTC. The gene calls are TRBV6-6 and TRBJ2-7; D is perhaps TRBD1 (7 bases). Trimming removed 5 bases at V and 4 bases at J, with 18 bases between. The CDR3 consists of 15 residues. Germline values: CDR1 MNHNY, CDR2 SVGAGI (reference sequence).